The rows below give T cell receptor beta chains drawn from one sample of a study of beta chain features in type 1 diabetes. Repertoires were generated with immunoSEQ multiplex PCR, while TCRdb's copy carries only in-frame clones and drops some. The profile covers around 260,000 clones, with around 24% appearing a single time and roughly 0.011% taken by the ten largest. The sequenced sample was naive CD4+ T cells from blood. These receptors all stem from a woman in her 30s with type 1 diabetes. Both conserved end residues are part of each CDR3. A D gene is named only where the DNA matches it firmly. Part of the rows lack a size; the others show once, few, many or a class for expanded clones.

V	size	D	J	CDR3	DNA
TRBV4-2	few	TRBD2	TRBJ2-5	CASSQGTSPQETQYF	TGTGCCAGCAGCCAAGGGACTAGCCCGCAAGAGACCCAGTACTTC
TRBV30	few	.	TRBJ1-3	CAWSLGQISGNTIYF	TGTGCCTGGAGTCTTGGACAAATCTCTGGAAACACCATATATTTT
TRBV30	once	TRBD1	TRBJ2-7	CAWGTGGYEQYF	TGTGCCTGGGGAACAGGGGGCTACGAGCAGTACTTC
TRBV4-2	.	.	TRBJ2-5	CASSQGSGQQETQYF	TGTGCCAGCAGCCAAGGTTCTGGACAGCAAGAGACCCAGTACTTC
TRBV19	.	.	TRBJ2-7	CASSHPSDSSYEQYF	TGTGCCAGTAGTCACCCTAGCGACAGCTCCTACGAGCAGTACTTC
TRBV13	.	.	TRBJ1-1	CASSQQGVSTEAFF	TGTGCCAGCAGCCAACAGGGCGTGAGCACTGAAGCTTTCTTT
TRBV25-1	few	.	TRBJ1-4	CASEESATNEKLFF	TGTGCCAGTGAAGAGTCTGCAACTAATGAAAAACTGTTTTTT
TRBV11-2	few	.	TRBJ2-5	CASSSEGFAGLQLETQYF	TGTGCCAGCAGCTCGGAAGGTTTTGCGGGGCTCCAACTGGAGACCCAGTACTTC
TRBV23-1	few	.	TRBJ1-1	CASSRRGFTEAFF	TGCGCCAGCAGTCGCCGAGGGTTCACTGAAGCTTTCTTT
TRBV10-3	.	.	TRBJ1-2	CAISVEAGSYGYTF	TGTGCCATCAGTGTGGAGGCCGGAAGTTATGGCTACACCTTC
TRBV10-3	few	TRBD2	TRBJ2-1	CAMSGLAGVNEQFF	TGTGCCATGTCGGGACTAGCGGGAGTAAATGAGCAGTTCTTC
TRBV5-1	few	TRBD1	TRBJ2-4	CASLEGTGSDIQYF	TGCGCCAGTCTGGAAGGGACAGGCAGCGACATTCAGTACTTC
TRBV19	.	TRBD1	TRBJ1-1	CASSRGTAGTEAFF	TGTGCCAGTAGCCGAGGGACAGCCGGGACTGAAGCTTTCTTT
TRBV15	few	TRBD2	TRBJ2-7	CATSRGLAGRYEQYF	TGTGCCACCAGCAGAGGACTAGCGGGACGGTACGAGCAGTACTTC
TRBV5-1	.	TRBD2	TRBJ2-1	CASSLGLAEGAYNEQFF	TGCGCCAGCAGCTTGGGACTAGCGGAGGGAGCCTACAATGAGCAGTTCTTC
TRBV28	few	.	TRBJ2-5	CASRLQGQETQYF	TGTGCCAGCCGACTTCAGGGGCAAGAGACCCAGTACTTC
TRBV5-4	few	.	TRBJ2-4	CASSSGNLAKNIQYF	TGTGCCAGCAGCTCGGGAAACTTAGCCAAAAACATTCAGTACTTC
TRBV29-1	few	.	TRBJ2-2	CSVKRGSGGYTGELFF	TGCAGCGTTAAGAGAGGGAGTGGAGGGTACACCGGGGAGCTGTTTTTT
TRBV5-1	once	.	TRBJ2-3	CASSLASGEDTQYF	TGCGCCAGCAGCTTGGCCTCAGGGGAGGATACGCAGTATTTT
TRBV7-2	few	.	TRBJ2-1	CASSGQGLLTYNEQFF	TGTGCCAGCAGCGGTCAGGGACTCCTCACCTACAATGAGCAGTTCTTC
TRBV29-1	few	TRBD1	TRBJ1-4	CSVGQSREKLFF	TGCAGCGTGGGACAGAGCCGGGAAAAACTGTTTTTT
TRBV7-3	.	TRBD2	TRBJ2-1	CASSFRLAGANEQFF	TGTGCCAGCAGCTTTCGACTAGCGGGAGCGAATGAGCAGTTCTTC
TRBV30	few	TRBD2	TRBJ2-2	CAWTLLAGATGELFF	TGTGCCTGGACCCTACTAGCGGGAGCTACCGGGGAGCTGTTTTTT
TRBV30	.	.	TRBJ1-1	CAWSAGPTEAFF	TGTGCCTGGAGTGCCGGTCCCACTGAAGCTTTCTTT
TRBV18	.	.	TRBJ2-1	CASSPPTNEQFF	TGTGCCAGCTCACCACCTACAAATGAGCAGTTCTTC
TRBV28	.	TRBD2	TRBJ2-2	CATPSLGGDTGELFF	TGTGCCACCCCGAGTCTGGGAGGGGACACCGGGGAGCTGTTTTTT
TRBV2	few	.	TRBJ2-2	CASIGRGNTGELFF	TGTGCCAGCATAGGGCGGGGGAACACCGGGGAGCTGTTTTTT
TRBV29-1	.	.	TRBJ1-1	CSVGQDEAFF	TGCAGCGTTGGGCAAGATGAAGCTTTCTTT
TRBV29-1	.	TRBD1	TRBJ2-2	CSVHRGNTGELFF	TGCAGCGTTCACAGGGGGAACACCGGGGAGCTGTTTTTT
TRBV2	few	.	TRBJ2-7	CASSGQSYEQYF	TGTGCCAGCAGTGGACAGTCCTACGAGCAGTACTTC
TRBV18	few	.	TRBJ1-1	CASSPGPARENTEAFF	TGTGCCAGCTCACCGGGGCCCGCCAGGGAAAACACTGAAGCTTTCTTT
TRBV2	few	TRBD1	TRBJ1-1	CASRDRGPEAFF	TGTGCCAGCAGAGACAGGGGGCCTGAAGCTTTCTTT
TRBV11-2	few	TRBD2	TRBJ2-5	CASSLERLAGETQYF	TGTGCCAGCAGCTTAGAACGACTAGCGGGAGAGACCCAGTACTTC
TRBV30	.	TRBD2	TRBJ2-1	CAWTRGLAGGRSQFF	TGTGCCTGGACGCGGGGACTAGCGGGAGGGCGGTCCCAATTCTTC
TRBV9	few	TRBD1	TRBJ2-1	CASSQTGANLLNEQFF	TGTGCCAGCAGCCAGACAGGGGCTAATTTGTTGAATGAGCAGTTCTTC
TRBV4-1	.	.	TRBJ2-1	CASSQDSDEQFF	TGCGCCAGCAGCCAAGATAGCGATGAGCAGTTCTTC
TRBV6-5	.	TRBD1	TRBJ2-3	CASSPGQGGTDTQYF	TGTGCCAGCAGCCCCGGACAGGGGGGCACAGATACGCAGTATTTT
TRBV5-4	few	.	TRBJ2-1	CASSYRGVAAHTYNEQFF	TGTGCCAGCAGCTACAGGGGTGTAGCGGCCCATACTTACAATGAGCAGTTCTTC
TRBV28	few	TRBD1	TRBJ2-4	CASSMDRGWGDIQYF	TGTGCCAGCAGTATGGACAGGGGCTGGGGTGACATTCAGTACTTC
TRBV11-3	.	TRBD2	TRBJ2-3	CASSSAGLAGGDTQYF	TGTGCCAGCAGCTCCGCGGGACTAGCGGGAGGAGATACGCAGTATTTT
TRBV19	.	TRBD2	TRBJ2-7	CASTSGLGSYEQYF	TGTGCCAGTACTTCAGGACTAGGAAGTTACGAGCAGTACTTC
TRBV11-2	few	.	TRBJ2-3	CASSLVPGNNTQYF	TGTGCCAGCAGCTTAGTCCCAGGCAACAATACGCAGTATTTT
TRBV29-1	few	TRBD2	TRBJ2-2	CSVEKGSGRGNTGELFF	TGCAGCGTTGAAAAGGGAAGCGGGAGGGGGAACACCGGGGAGCTGTTTTTT
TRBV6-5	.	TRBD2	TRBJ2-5	CASRHQGGLAETQYF	TGTGCCAGCAGACATCAGGGGGGACTAGCGGAGACCCAGTACTTC
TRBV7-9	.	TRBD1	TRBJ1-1	CASSFRDSRAEAFF	TGTGCCAGCAGCTTCCGGGACAGTCGCGCTGAAGCTTTCTTT
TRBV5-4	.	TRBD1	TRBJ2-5	CASSLSGGEETQYF	TGTGCCAGCAGCTTGTCAGGGGGCGAGGAGACCCAGTACTTC
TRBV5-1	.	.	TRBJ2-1	CASSIQGFSYNEQFF	TGCGCCAGCTCCATACAGGGATTCTCCTACAATGAGCAGTTCTTC